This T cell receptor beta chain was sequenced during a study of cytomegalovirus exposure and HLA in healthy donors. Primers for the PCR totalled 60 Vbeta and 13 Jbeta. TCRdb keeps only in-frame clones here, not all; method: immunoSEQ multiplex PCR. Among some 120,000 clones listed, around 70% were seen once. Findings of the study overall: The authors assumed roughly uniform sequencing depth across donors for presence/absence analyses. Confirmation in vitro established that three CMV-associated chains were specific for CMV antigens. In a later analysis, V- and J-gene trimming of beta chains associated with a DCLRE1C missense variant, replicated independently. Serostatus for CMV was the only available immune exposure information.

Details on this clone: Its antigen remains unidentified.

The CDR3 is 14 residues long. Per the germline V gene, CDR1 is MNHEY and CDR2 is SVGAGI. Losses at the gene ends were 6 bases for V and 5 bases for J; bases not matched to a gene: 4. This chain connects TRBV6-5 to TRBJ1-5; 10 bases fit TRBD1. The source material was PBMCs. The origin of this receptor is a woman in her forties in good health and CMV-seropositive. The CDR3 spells CASSRGTGDQPQHF. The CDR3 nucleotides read TGTGCCAGCAGCCGTGGGACAGGGGATCAGCCCCAGCATTTT.